The clone carrying this T cell receptor beta chain appeared a single time. V gave up 5 bases and J gave up 6 bases, with 13 bases separating them. CDR1 and CDR2 from the germline V gene are LNHDA and SQIVND (reference sequence). The CDR3 contains 13 residues. The sample is drawn from a study of blood T cell repertoires in COVID-19. Using immunoSEQ multiplex PCR, the repertoire was profiled, and TCRdb retains in-frame clones only, with some absent. The sample has 250,000 to 350,000 clones; about 90% are singletons. This rearrangement joins TRBV19 to TRBJ1-2, with D unclear. This TCR came from a woman in her forties or fifties who had recovered from COVID-19. The sample taken for sequencing was peripheral blood. CDR3 residues: CASSARKSNGYTF. Written as DNA, the CDR3 is TGTGCCAGTAGTGCCAGAAAATCAAATGGCTACACCTTC.